This T cell receptor (beta chain) emerged from a study of response to subunit inactivated influenza vaccine. Whole-study findings and limits: The authors put forward the suggestion that each seasonal influenza vaccination may bring in only a limited number of new T cells.

The V end lost 3 bases, the J end lost 4 bases, and 10 bases lay between the germline ends. Germline CDR1 reads SGDLS; CDR2 reads YYNGEE. This CDR3 has 13 residues. This clonotype was observed a few times. Its specificity is unknown. TCRdb passed the RT-PCR reads through MiXCR, listing each CDR3 protein once. The table records about half a million distinct CDR3 sequences, approximately 7.6% of them present only once. This receptor was taken from a man in his fifties or sixties who received an inactivated influenza vaccine. The gene calls are TRBV9 and TRBJ1-2; weak D call: TRBD1 (6 bases). This specimen consisted of PBMCs from blood, obtained less than 30 months after vaccination. The CDR3 here is CASSADSFYGYTF. Here the CDR3 DNA reads TGTGCCAGCAGCGCGGACAGCTTCTATGGCTACACCTTC.